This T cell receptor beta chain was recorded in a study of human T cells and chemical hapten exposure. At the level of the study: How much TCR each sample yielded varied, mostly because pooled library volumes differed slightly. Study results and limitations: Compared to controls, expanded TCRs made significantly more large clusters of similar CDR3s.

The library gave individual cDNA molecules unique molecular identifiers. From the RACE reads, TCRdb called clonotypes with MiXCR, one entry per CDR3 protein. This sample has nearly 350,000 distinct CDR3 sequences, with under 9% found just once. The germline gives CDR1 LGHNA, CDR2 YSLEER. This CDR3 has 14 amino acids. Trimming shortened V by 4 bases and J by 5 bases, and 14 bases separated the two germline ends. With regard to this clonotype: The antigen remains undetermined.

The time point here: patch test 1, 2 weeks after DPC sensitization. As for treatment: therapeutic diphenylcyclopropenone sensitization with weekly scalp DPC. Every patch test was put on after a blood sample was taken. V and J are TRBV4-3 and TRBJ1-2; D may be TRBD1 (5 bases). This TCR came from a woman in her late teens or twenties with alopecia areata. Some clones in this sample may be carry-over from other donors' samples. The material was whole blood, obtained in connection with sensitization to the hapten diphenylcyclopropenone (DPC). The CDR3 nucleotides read TGCGCCAGCAGCCCCGAACCTGGGGCTTATGGCTACACCTTC. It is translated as CASSPEPGAYGYTF.